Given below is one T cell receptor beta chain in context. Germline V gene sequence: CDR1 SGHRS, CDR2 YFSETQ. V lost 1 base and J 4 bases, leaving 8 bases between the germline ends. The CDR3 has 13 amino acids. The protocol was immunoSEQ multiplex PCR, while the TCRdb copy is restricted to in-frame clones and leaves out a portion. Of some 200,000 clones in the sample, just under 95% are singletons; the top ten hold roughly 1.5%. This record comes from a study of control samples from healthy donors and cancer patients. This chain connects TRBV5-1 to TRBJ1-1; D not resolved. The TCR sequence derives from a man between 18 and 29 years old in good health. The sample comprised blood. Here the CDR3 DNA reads TGCGCCAGCAGCTTGAGCAAGGGCACTGAAGCTTTCTTT. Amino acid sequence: CASSLSKGTEAFF.